This T cell receptor beta chain stems from a study of T cell changes during pregnancy in multiple sclerosis. The ends were cut back, 5 bases at V and 14 bases at J, with 14 bases in the middle. Germline-derived CDR1 and CDR2 are SGHDN and FVKESK. CDR3 length: 11 residues. The method was immunoSEQ multiplex PCR; TCRdb's version includes in-frame clones alone and lacks a portion of them. The data contain tens of thousands of clones, 85% to 95% of them singletons. The chain is built from TRBV14 and TRBJ2-3; no definite D call. Material: peripheral blood, obtained in the third trimester of pregnancy. The receptor was isolated from a female donor with multiple sclerosis, enrolled in a pregnancy study. In DNA form, the CDR3 reads TGTGCCAGCAGCTTTGGGCCCGTAAGGTATTTT. It yields the protein CASSFGPVRYF.